Below are 16 T cell receptor beta chains sequenced from a single sample in a study of T cell responses to AZD1222 COVID-19 vaccine. TCRdb's table, derived via immunoSEQ multiplex PCR, lists solely in-frame clones and lacks some. In the table there are about 120,000 clones, roughly nine tenths of which are singletons. Here the sequenced sample was peripheral blood, taken on day 0 of AZD1222 vaccination. These receptors were taken from an adult in good health.

The V gene is TRBV28, the J gene TRBJ1-2, with 7 bases fitting TRBD1. The CDR3 spans 15 residues. V dropped 5 bases and J dropped 8; count of bases not matched to a gene: 14. Germline CDR1 MDHEN, CDR2 SYDVKM. CDR3 loop: CASSTQEQGNLGYTF. CDR3 in DNA: TGTGCCAGCAGTACCCAGGAACAGGGGAATCTAGGCTACACCTTC.

This clone was picked up a small number of times. This sequence joins TRBV2 and TRBJ1-1; the D is unclear. This CDR3 has 11 amino acids. Germline-derived CDR1 and CDR2 are SNHLY and FYNNEI. Trimming shortened V by 8 bases and J by 7 bases, and 11 bases separated the two germline ends. CDR3 sequence reads: CASLGGGEAFF. CDR3 nucleotide sequence: TGTGCCAGCTTAGGAGGCGGTGAAGCTTTCTTT.

The J gene is TRBJ2-1, the V gene TRBV4-2; D possibly uses TRBD1 or TRBD2 (5 bases each). Looked up from germline, CDR1 is LGHNA and CDR2 is YNFKEQ. There are 13 residues in the CDR3. Trimming shortened V by 3 bases and J by 7 bases, and 10 bases separated the two germline ends. The CDR3: CASSQGPSNEQFF. DNA of the CDR3: TGTGCCAGCAGCCAGGGACCGTCGAATGAGCAGTTCTTC.

J is TRBJ2-2 and V is TRBV9; D might be TRBD2 (5 bases). Germline V CDR1 and CDR2: SGDLS, YYNGEE. The CDR3 contains 13 residues. Trimming removed 5 bases from V and 1 base from J, with 6 bases in between. The CDR3 loop reads CASRGGNTGELFF. DNA for the CDR3: TGTGCCAGCAGAGGAGGGAACACCGGGGAGCTGTTTTTT. Full variable domain (rest looked up from reference TRBV9 and TRBJ2-2): DSGVTQTPKHLITATGQRVTLRCSPRSGDLSVYWYQQSLDQGLQFLIQYYNGEERAKGNILERFSAQQFPDLHSELNLSSLELGDSALYFCASRGGNTGELFFGEGSRLTVL.

The chain joins TRBV30 to TRBJ2-5; D might be TRBD2 (6 bases). Germline V gene lookup returns CDR1 GTSNPN and CDR2 SVGIG (reference sequence). The V gene lost 0 bases and the J gene lost 2 bases, with 7 bases spanning the gap. The CDR3 length is 13 residues. CDR3 nucleotides: TGTGCCTGGAGTGTGGGGACTCAAGAGACCCAGTACTTC. Amino acids: CAWSVGTQETQYF.

The chain combines TRBV19 with TRBJ1-6; no clear D. Trimming took off 0 bases at V and 7 bases at J, with 13 bases between the two ends. This CDR3 contains 16 residues. Germline loops: CDR1 LNHDA, CDR2 SQIVND (reference sequence). The CDR3 coding sequence is TGTGCCAGTAGTATAGATCCACCCAGGAGCAATTCACCCCTCCACTTT. Protein sequence: CASSIDPPRSNSPLHF.

J is TRBJ2-2 and V is TRBV7-2; perhaps D is TRBD1 or TRBD2 (6 bases each). The germline CDR1 and CDR2 sequences are SGHTA and FQGNSA. This CDR3 region has 15 residues. Trimming took 0 bases from V and 6 from J, leaving 11 bases between them. CDR3 sequence reads: CASSLAGGVAGELFF. CDR3 nucleotide sequence: TGTGCCAGCAGCTTAGCGGGGGGCGTCGCCGGGGAGCTGTTTTTT.

The chain is built from TRBV19 and TRBJ1-1, with D possibly TRBD1 on 5 matching bases. The CDR3 length is 10 residues. Germline values: CDR1 LNHDA, CDR2 SQIVND (reference sequence). Trimming shortened V by 6 bases and J by 8 bases, and 7 bases separated the two germline ends. CDR3: CASRGTEAFF. The CDR3 DNA is TGTGCCAGTAGAGGGACCGAAGCTTTCTTT.

This rearrangement joins TRBV30 to TRBJ1-1, with D possibly matching TRBD1 (5 bases). V was cut by 5 bases and J by 10 bases, with 14 bases left in between. The CDR3 has 11 residues. CDR1 is GTSNPN and CDR2 is SVGIG in the germline V gene (reference sequence). CDR3 sequence: CAWVRDRRAFF. CDR3 nucleotide sequence: TGTGCCTGGGTCCGGGACCGGAGAGCTTTCTTT.

Note on this clone: Within the sample, other DNA sequences also encode this same CDR3. V gene TRBV12-3 or TRBV12-4 combines with J gene TRBJ1-2, with 7 positions matching TRBD1. V was pared by 5 bases and J by 1 base, with 1 base of the junction left unmatched. There are 13 residues in the CDR3. CDR3 in amino acids: CASSRDSNYGYTF. The CDR3 coding sequence is TGTGCCAGCAGTCGGGACAGTAACTATGGCTACACCTTC.

The rearrangement uses TRBV19 and TRBJ2-2; TRBD1 or TRBD2 may be the D gene (5 bases each). The germline V and J ends were trimmed by 3 bases and 6 bases, with 17 bases remaining between them. CDR3 length equals 16 residues. Germline V lookup: CDR1 LNHDA, CDR2 SQIVND (reference sequence). CDR3 coding DNA: TGTGCCAGTAGTATGGGCTGGGGCCTCGGGGCCGGGGAGCTGTTTTTT. Protein: CASSMGWGLGAGELFF. Supplemented by reference TRBV19 and TRBJ2-2, the full variable domain reads DGGITQSPKYLFRKEGQNVTLSCEQNLNHDAMYWYRQDPGQGLRLIYYSQIVNDFQKGDIAEGYSVSREKKESFPLTVTSAQKNPTAFYLCASSMGWGLGAGELFFGEGSRLTVL.

The V and J genes are TRBV4-1 and TRBJ2-1; D is uncertain. In germline, CDR1 is MGHRA, CDR2 YSYEKL. The CDR3 spans 17 residues. Trimming pared 0 bases from V and 4 bases from J, leaving 16 bases between. The DNA for the CDR3 is TGCGCCAGCAGCCAAGAGGCGGAGACTTTTCCATACAATGAGCAGTTCTTC. It translates to CASSQEAETFPYNEQFF.

The chain has TRBV9 and TRBJ1-5; D gene uncertain. Deletions cut 0 bases from V and 0 bases from J, with 7 bases between. The CDR3 is 15 amino acids. Looked up from germline, CDR1 is SGDLS and CDR2 is YYNGEE. The CDR3 loop reads CASSVDSHSNQPQHF. The CDR3, as DNA: TGTGCCAGCAGCGTAGACAGCCATAGCAATCAGCCCCAGCATTTT.

This clone turned up a few times. Other DNA sequences in the same sample also yield this CDR3. The chain employs TRBV5-1 and TRBJ1-3; no clear D. CDR3 size: 13 residues. Germline CDR1 reads SGHRS; CDR2 reads YFSETQ. Trimming stripped 3 bases from V and 0 bases from J, with 4 bases between. In DNA form, the CDR3 reads TGCGCCAGCAGCTGGGGCTCTGGAAACACCATATATTTT. Residues: CASSWGSGNTIYF.

This clone has a single count. CDR3 sequence: CASSLRAVPGLSSYEQYF. In nucleotides, the CDR3 is TGTGCCAGCAGCTTAAGGGCCGTTCCGGGCTTAAGCTCCTACGAGCAGTACTTC. The J gene is TRBJ2-7, the V gene TRBV13; D is unresolved. CDR1 and CDR2 from the germline V gene are PRHDT and FYEKMQ (reference sequence). The CDR3 length is 18 residues. V lost 2 bases and J 0 bases, leaving 20 bases between the germline ends.

V is TRBV7-3 and J is TRBJ1-2; weak D call: TRBD1 (5 bases). With 8 bases removed from V and 4 bases from J, the gap between germline ends came to 14 bases. The CDR3 runs to 13 residues. The germline V gene encodes CDR1 SGHTA and CDR2 FQGTGA. CDR3 nucleotide sequence: TGTGCCAGCGGGTCGGAGGGGTCCTATGGCTACACCTTC. It codes for CASGSEGSYGYTF.